The present entry profiles one T cell receptor beta chain with its context. The antigen is not known. These data originate in a study of cytomegalovirus exposure and HLA in healthy donors. About the research overall: The 90 to 150 validation repertoires used the same platform as the 600 to 750 first-cohort repertoires (as reported by a later analysis). Study-wide results and caveats: TCR beta chains numbering under 200 were designated cytomegalovirus-associated. The dataset shows that most TCR sequences were rare, while some public TCRs occurred in many donors.

While the first cohort had 700 or so subjects, the donors belonged to the separate validation cohort of more than 95 subjects. The repertoire was sequenced with immunoSEQ multiplex PCR; TCRdb's copy has only in-frame clones and lacks some. The sample includes fewer than 350,000 clones, over 75% of them seen just once. Germline CDR1 SGHTA, CDR2 FQGNSA. The CDR3 loop spans 16 amino acids. V lost 3 bases to trimming and J lost 1 base; unmatched junction nucleotides: 5. The receptor's source is a woman between 18 and 30 years old in good health and CMV-seronegative. The V and J genes are TRBV7-2 and TRBJ2-3, with 9 bases identical to TRBD2. Sequenced: PBMCs. The CDR3 DNA is TGTGCCAGCAGCTTGGCGGGAGGGCCGGGCACAGATACGCAGTATTTT. This translates into CASSLAGGPGTDTQYF.